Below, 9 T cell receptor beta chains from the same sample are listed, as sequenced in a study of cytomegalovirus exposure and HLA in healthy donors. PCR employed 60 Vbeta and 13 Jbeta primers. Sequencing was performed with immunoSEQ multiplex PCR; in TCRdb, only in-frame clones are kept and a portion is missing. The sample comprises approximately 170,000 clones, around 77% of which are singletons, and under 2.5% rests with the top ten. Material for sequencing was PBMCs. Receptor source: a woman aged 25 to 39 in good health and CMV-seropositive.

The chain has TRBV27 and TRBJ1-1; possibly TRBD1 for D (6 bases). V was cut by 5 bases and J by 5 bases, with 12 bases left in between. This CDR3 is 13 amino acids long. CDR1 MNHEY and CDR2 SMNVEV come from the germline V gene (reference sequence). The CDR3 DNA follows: TGTGCCAGCAGTATACAGGGACCAACTGAAGCTTTCTTT. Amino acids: CASSIQGPTEAFF.

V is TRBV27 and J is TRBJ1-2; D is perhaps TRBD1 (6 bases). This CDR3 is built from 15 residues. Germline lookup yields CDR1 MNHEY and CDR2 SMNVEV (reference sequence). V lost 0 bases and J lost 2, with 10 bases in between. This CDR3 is CASSLSLTGNYGYTF. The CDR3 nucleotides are TGTGCCAGCAGTTTATCGTTAACAGGGAACTATGGCTACACCTTC.

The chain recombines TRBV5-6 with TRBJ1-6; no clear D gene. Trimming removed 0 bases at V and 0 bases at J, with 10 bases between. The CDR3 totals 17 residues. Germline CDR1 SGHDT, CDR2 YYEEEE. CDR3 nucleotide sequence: TGTGCCAGCAGCTTGGTCTCATCGAGCTCCTATAATTCACCCCTCCACTTT. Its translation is CASSLVSSSSYNSPLHF.

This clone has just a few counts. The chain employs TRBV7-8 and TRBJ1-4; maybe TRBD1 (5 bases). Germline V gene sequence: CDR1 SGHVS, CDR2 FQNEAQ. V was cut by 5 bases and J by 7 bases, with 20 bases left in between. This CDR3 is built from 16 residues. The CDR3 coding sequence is TGTGCCAGCAGCGAATATCCCGGGACCGGGAGTGAAAAACTGTTTTTT. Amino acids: CASSEYPGTGSEKLFF.

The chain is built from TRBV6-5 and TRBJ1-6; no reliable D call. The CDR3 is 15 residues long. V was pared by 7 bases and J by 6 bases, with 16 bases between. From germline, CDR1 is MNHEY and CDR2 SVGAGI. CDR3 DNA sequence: TGTGCCAGCACTACGGCGGGCGGCTTTAATTCACCCCTCCACTTT. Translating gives CASTTAGGFNSPLHF.

The CDR3, as DNA: TGTGCCATCAGCTACACGGGACAGGCCTACAATGAGCAGTTCTTC. Residues: CAISYTGQAYNEQFF. The V and J genes are TRBV10-3 and TRBJ2-1; TRBD1 matches at 8 bases. The length of the CDR3 is 15 residues. V shed 6 bases and J 2 bases; nucleotides not matched to a gene: 6. Germline V gene lookup returns CDR1 ENHRY and CDR2 SYGVKD.

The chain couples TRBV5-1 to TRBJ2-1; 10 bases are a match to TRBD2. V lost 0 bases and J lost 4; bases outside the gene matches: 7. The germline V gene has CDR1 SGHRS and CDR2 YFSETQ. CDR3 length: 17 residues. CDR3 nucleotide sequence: TGCGCCAGCAGCTTGGCCAGATCTAGCGGGAGTTACAATGAGCAGTTCTTC. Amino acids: CASSLARSSGSYNEQFF.

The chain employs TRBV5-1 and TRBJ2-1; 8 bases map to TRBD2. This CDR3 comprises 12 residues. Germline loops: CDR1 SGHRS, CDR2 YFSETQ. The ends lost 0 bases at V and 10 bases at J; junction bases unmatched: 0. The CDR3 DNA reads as TGCGCCAGCAGCTTGGCTAGCGGGGAGCAGTTCTTC. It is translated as CASSLASGEQFF.

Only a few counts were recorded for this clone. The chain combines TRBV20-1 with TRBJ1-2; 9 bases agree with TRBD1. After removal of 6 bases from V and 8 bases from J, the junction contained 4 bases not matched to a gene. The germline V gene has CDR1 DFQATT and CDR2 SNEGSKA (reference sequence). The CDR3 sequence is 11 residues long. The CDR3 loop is CSASTGGGYTF. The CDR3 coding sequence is TGCAGTGCCTCAACAGGGGGCGGCTACACCTTC.